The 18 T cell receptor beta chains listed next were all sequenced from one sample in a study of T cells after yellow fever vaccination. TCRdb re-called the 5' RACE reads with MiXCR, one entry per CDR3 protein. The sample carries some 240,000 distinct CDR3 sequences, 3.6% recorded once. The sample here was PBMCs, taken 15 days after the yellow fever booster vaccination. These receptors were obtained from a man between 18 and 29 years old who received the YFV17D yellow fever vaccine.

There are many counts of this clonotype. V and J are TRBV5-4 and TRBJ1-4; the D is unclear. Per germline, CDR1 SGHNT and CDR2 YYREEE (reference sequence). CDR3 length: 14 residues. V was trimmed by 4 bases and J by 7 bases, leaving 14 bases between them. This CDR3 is CASSPSGLSEKLFF. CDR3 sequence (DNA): TGTGCCAGCAGCCCCTCAGGCCTTAGTGAAAAACTGTTTTTT.

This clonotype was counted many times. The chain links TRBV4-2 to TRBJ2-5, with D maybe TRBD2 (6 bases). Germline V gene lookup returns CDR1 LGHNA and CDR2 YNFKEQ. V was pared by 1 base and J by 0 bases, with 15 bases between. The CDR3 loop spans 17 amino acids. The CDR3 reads CASSQVLDYAHQETQYF. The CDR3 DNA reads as TGTGCCAGCAGCCAAGTTTTGGACTACGCACACCAAGAGACCCAGTACTTC.

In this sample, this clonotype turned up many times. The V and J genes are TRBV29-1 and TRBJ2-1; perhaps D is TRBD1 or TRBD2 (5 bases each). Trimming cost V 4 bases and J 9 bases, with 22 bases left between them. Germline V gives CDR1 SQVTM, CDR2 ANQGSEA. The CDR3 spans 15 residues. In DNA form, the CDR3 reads TGCAGCGTTGCCGGGACGATCCGGACAATCGGTGAGCAGTTCTTC. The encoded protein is CSVAGTIRTIGEQFF.

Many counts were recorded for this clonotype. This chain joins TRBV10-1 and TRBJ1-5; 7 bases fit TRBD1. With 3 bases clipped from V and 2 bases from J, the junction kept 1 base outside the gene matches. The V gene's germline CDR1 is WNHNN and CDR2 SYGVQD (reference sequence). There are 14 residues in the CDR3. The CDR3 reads CASSDGQGNQPQHF. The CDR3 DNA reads TGCGCCAGCAGTGACGGACAGGGCAATCAGCCCCAGCATTTT.

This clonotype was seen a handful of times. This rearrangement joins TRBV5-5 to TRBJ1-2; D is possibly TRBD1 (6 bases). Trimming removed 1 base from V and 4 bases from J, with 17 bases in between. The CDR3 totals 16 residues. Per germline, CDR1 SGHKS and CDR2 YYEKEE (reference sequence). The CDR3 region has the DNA TGTGCCAGCAGCTTGTTGGACAGCTCCCGCCCCTATGGCTACACCTTC. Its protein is CASSLLDSSRPYGYTF.

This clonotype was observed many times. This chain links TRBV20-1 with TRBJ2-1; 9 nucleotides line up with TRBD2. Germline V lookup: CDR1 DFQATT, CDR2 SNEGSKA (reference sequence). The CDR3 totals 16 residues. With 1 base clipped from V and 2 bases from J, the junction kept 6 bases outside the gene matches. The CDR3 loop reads CSARGSSGETYNEQFF. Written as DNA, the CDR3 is TGCAGTGCTAGAGGTTCTAGCGGGGAGACCTACAATGAGCAGTTCTTC.

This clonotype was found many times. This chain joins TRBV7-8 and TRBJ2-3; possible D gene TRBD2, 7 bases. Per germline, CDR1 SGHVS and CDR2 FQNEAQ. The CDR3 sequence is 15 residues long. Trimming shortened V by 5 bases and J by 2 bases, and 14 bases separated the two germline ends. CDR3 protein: CASSPAGAHTDTQYF. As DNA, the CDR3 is TGTGCCAGCAGCCCCGCGGGGGCTCACACAGATACGCAGTATTTT.

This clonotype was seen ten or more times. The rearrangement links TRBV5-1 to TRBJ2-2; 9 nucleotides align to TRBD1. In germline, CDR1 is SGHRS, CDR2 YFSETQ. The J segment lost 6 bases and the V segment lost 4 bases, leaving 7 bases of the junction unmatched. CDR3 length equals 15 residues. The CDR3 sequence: CASSPGQGYAGELFF. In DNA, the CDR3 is TGCGCCAGCAGCCCGGGACAGGGATACGCCGGGGAGCTGTTTTTT.

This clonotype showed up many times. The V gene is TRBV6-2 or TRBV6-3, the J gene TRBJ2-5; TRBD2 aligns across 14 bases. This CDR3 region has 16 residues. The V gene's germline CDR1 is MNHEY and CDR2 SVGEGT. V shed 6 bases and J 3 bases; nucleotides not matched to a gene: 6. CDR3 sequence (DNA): TGTGCCAGCAGCTACGGACTAGCGGGGGGCGAAGAGACCCAGTACTTC. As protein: CASSYGLAGGEETQYF.

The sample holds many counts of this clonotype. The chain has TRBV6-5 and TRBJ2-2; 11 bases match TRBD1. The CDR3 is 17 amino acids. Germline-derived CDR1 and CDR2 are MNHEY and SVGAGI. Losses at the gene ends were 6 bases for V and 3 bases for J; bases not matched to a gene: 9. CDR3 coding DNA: TGTGCCAGCAGCCGGTTTCGGGGACAGGGGGACACCGGGGAGCTGTTTTTT. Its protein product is CASSRFRGQGDTGELFF.

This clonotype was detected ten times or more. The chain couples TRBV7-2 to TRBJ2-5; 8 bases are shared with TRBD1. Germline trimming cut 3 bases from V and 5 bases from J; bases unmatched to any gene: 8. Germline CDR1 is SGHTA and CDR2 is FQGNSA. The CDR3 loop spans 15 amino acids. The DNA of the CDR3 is TGTGCCAGCAGCTTTAGTGGCAGGGGGCGCGAGACCCAGTACTTC. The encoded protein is CASSFSGRGRETQYF.

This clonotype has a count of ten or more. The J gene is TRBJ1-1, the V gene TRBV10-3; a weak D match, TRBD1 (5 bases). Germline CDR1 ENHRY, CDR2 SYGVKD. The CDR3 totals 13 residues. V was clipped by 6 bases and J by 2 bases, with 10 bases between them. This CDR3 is CAIRGTDNTEAFF. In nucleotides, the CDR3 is TGTGCCATCAGGGGGACGGACAACACTGAAGCTTTCTTT.

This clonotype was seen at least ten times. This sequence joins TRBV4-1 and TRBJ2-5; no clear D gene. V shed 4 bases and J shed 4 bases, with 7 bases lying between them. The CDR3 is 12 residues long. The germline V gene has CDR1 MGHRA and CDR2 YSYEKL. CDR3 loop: CASSPPSETQYF. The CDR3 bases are TGCGCCAGCAGCCCCCCCTCAGAGACCCAGTACTTC.

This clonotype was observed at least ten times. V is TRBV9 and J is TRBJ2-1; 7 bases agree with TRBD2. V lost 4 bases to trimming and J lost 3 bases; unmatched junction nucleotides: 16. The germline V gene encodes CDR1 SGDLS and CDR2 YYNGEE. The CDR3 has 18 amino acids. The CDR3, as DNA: TGTGCCAGCAGCAGCGGGACGCCGACAAAGGCCCACTACAATGAGCAGTTCTTC. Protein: CASSSGTPTKAHYNEQFF.

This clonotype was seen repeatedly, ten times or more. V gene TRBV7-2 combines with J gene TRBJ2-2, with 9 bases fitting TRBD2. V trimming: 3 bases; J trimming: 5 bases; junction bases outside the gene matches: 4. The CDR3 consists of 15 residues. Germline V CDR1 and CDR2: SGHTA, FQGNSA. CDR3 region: CASSLRGGRTGELFF. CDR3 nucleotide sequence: TGTGCCAGCAGCTTGCGGGGGGGGCGAACCGGGGAGCTGTTTTTT.

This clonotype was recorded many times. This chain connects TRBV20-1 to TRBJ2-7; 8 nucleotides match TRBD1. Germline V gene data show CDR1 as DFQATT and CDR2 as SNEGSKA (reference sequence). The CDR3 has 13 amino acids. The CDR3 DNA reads TGCAGCCCTCGGGACAGGAGATCCTACGAGCAGTACTTC. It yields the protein CSPRDRRSYEQYF.

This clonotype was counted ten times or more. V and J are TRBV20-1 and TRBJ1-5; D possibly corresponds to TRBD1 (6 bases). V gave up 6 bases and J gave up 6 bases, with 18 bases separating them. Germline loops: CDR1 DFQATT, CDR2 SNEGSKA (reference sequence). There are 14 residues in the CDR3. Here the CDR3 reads CSAPTGLGGQPQHF. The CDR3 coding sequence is TGCAGTGCGCCTACAGGGTTAGGCGGTCAGCCCCAGCATTTT.

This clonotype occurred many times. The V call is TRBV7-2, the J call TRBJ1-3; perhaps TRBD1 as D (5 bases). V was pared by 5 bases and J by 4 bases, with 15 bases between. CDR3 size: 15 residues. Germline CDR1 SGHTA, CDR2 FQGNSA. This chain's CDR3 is CASSIGQVTGNTIYF. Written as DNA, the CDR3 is TGTGCCAGCAGCATAGGACAAGTCACCGGAAACACCATATATTTT.